Described below is a single TCR beta chain sequence and its context. Its antigen specificity is not known. Per-base qualities were not stored, and no clone one base away is much larger. Separate from the approximately 670-subject first cohort, the validation cohort of over 90 subjects was the group to which the donors belonged. Library preparation used the immunoSEQ multiplex PCR assay. Under the source paper's analysis protocol: To diagnose cytomegalovirus status from the catalog of TCR beta chain sequences, a statistical classification framework was built. TCRdb limited this immuneACCESS table to in-frame rearrangements with V and J called. A share of clones is missing; checked studies link under half to unresolved V genes, and the rest is unexplained. The V and J calls and clone size come from that table; D and trimming were worked out from the DNA. Here the sample has 260,000 or so clones; 90% occur a single time. The leading ten clones occupy approximately 3.1% of the sample.

This entry is derived from a study of cytomegalovirus exposure and HLA in healthy donors (dated by TCRdb to the late 2010s). Background on the whole study: According to a later analysis, the 120 or so validation repertoires were produced on the same platform as the approximately 620 repertoires of the first cohort. The aim of the study was to test whether cataloging public T cell receptors could identify signatures of past pathogen exposure. To predict cytomegalovirus infection status, the study brought together high-throughput TCR immunosequencing, statistical association of individual TCRs with disease status, and machine learning. A separate validation cohort of over a hundred different subjects was used in addition to the approximately 610-subject first cohort.

Summary of the overall study and its limitations: In vitro tests confirmed that a few of the cytomegalovirus-associated TCR beta chains recognize cytomegalovirus antigens. The classifier was reported to diagnose cytomegalovirus status with high specificity and sensitivity in both the original and validation cohorts. Most TCR sequences were seen in very few donors, while some public TCRs were found in many individuals. Of the cluster scores, roughly 93% were above 0 in a later analysis, which found that TCRs clustered in the first cohort also tended to co-occur in the approximately 130 validation repertoires. The authors suggested that the approach could potentially be generalized to other disease states and immunological phenotypes. A total of 150 or so TCR beta chains were listed by the study as associated with cytomegalovirus. A later analysis had no HLA typing for the validation cohort, so co-occurrence there was scored across all 130 or so repertoires.

Including the terminal cysteine and phenylalanine, the CDR3 comprises 14 residues. Kept here is only the CDR3 DNA, which spans 42 bases and is read in frame from base 1. The junction shows trimming of 6 bases on V and 4 bases on J, and the gene matches do not reach 7 bases of it. Per the germline V gene, SGHRS is the CDR1 and YFSETQ is the CDR2. The clonotype was recovered from a woman in her twenties or thirties in good health and CMV-seronegative. Sequences were obtained from PBMCs. The sequence joins TRBV5-1 to TRBJ1-1, and TRBD1 aligns with 9 junction nucleotides. The CDR3 loop reads CASTLTGGGTEAFF. In nucleotides, the sequence is TGCGCCAGCACCCTGACAGGGGGGGGCACTGAAGCTTTCTTT.